A selection of T cell receptor beta chains follows, all from one sample in a study of cytomegalovirus exposure and HLA in healthy donors. Generated by immunoSEQ multiplex PCR, the TCRdb table keeps only in-frame clones and is missing some. The sample has about 65,000 clones; about 92% are singletons. The sequencing input was PBMCs. The receptors stem from a woman aged 18 to 35 in good health and CMV-seronegative. Both conserved end residues are part of each CDR3. Fields, in order: D gene, J gene, CDR3 length, V gene, clone size, CDR3 DNA, CDR3 protein. The D gene is left open where the match is weak. Clone size appears in some rows only: once, few, many, or a class for an expanded clone.

TRBD1	TRBJ2-2	15	TRBV11-2	-	TGTGCCAGCAGACGTCCCGGGACAGTAGGCGGGGAGCTGTTTTTT	CASRRPGTVGGELFF
-	TRBJ2-5	16	TRBV4-3	-	TGCGCCAGCAGCCAAGAATTGGCGGGACTTCAAGAGACCCAGTACTTC	CASSQELAGLQETQYF
-	TRBJ2-3	15	TRBV6-6	-	TGTGCCAGCAGTTACGTTCGAACTAGCACAGATACGCAGTATTTT	CASSYVRTSTDTQYF
TRBD1	TRBJ2-7	15	TRBV5-1	-	TGCGCCAGCGGAACAACAGGGGGCGCGCGCTACGAGCAGTACTTC	CASGTTGGARYEQYF
-	TRBJ2-7	14	TRBV11-2	-	TGTGCCAGCAGCTTAGGTACAGGGCCCTACGAGCAGTACTTC	CASSLGTGPYEQYF
-	TRBJ1-1	13	TRBV7-7	-	TGTGCTAGCAGCTTAGCGGCGGGGACTGAAGCTTTCTTT	CASSLAAGTEAFF
TRBD1	TRBJ2-3	14	TRBV6-4	-	TGTGCCAGCAGTCGGACAGGGGGCACAGATACGCAGTATTTT	CASSRTGGTDTQYF
-	TRBJ1-1	15	TRBV6-1	once	TGTGCCAGCAGCCAACAGGGTGCCGGAAACACTGAAGCTTTCTTT	CASSQQGAGNTEAFF
-	TRBJ1-6	13	TRBV6-4	-	TGTGCCAGCAGTGAAAAGGGGAATTCACCCCTCCACTTT	CASSEKGNSPLHF
-	TRBJ1-1	14	TRBV5-1	-	TGCGCCAGCAGCTTGTATAGCTCTAACACTGAAGCTTTCTTT	CASSLYSSNTEAFF
-	TRBJ1-1	14	TRBV4-1	-	TGCGCCAGCAGCCAAACAGTCATGAACACTGAAGCTTTCTTT	CASSQTVMNTEAFF
-	TRBJ1-1	12	TRBV29-1	-	TGCAGCGCTCGAGGTGCAAACACTGAAGCTTTCTTT	CSARGANTEAFF
TRBD1	TRBJ2-4	19	TRBV7-6	-	TGTGCCAGCAGCTTAGGGCCGGGACAGGGGTTGGTGGCCAAAAACATTCAGTACTTC	CASSLGPGQGLVAKNIQYF
-	TRBJ2-2	13	TRBV7-8	-	TGTGCCAGCAGCACAACACGTTCCGGGGAGCTGTTTTTT	CASSTTRSGELFF
TRBD1	TRBJ1-2	15	TRBV10-2	-	TGCGCCAGCAGTGTCTCAGGGGGGACTAACTATGGCTACACCTTC	CASSVSGGTNYGYTF
TRBD1	TRBJ1-2	13	TRBV28	few	TGTGCCAGCAGTGCCAGGACAGGGTTTGGCTACACCTTC	CASSARTGFGYTF
TRBD2	TRBJ2-3	22	TRBV7-7	-	TGTGCTAGCAGCTTAGGGTCGGGCGGGAGCCCCAAGACCGAGGGGCTCCCAGATACGCAGTATTTT	CASSLGSGGSPKTEGLPDTQYF
TRBD1	TRBJ2-1	15	TRBV6-5	-	TGTGCCAGCAGATCAACAGGGGACTCCTACAATGAGCAGTTCTTC	CASRSTGDSYNEQFF
TRBD1	TRBJ2-7	15	TRBV4-2	-	TGTGCCAGCAGCCAAACCGGGACAGGGACAAACGAGCAGTACTTC	CASSQTGTGTNEQYF
-	TRBJ1-4	15	TRBV15	-	TGTGCCACCAGCGTATATGCAGGGTCCGGTGAAAAACTGTTTTTT	CATSVYAGSGEKLFF
TRBD2	TRBJ2-5	16	TRBV28	-	TGTGCCAGCACTCGGGGGGGACGGGGGTACCAAGAGACCCAGTACTTC	CASTRGGRGYQETQYF
TRBD2	TRBJ2-1	13	TRBV6-5	-	TGTGCCAGCAGTACAGTAGGGAGGGGTGAGCAGTTCTTC	CASSTVGRGEQFF
-	TRBJ2-3	13	TRBV10-3	once	TGTGCCATCAGCAGGGAGCGGGCAGATACGCAGTATTTT	CAISRERADTQYF
-	TRBJ2-3	13	TRBV9	-	TGTGCCAGCAGCGTACCCCCGTCCGATACGCAGTATTTT	CASSVPPSDTQYF
-	TRBJ2-7	13	TRBV6-7	-	TGTGCCAGCAGTTTCCGGGTGCTAGGCGAGCAGTACTTC	CASSFRVLGEQYF
-	TRBJ1-2	15	TRBV10-3	-	TGTGCCATCAGTGTCGGGGGACTTGCCCCGGATGGCTACACCTTC	CAISVGGLAPDGYTF
-	TRBJ2-2	15	TRBV7-9	-	TGTGCCAGCAGCTTCCCCCGGACTTTGGTAGGGGAGCTGTTTTTT	CASSFPRTLVGELFF
TRBD2	TRBJ2-1	14	TRBV7-3	-	TGTGCCAGCAGCATCTCTAGCGGGCGAACCGAGCAGTTCTTC	CASSISSGRTEQFF
TRBD2	TRBJ2-3	13	TRBV2	-	TGTGCCAGCAGCACTAGCGGGGGAGGGACGCAGTATTTT	CASSTSGGGTQYF
TRBD1	TRBJ2-7	19	TRBV10-3	-	TGTGCCATCAGTGTCAGCCCCCTTGTACGCCGGGACAGGCCCTACGAGCAGTACTTC	CAISVSPLVRRDRPYEQYF
TRBD1	TRBJ1-6	14	TRBV5-4	-	TGTGCCAGCAGCCACAGGGGGCAGAATTCACCCCTCCACTTT	CASSHRGQNSPLHF
TRBD1	TRBJ1-1	16	TRBV5-1	-	TGCGCCAGCAGCCGAGGACAGGGGGCGATTGGAACTGAAGCTTTCTTT	CASSRGQGAIGTEAFF
-	TRBJ2-7	13	TRBV21-1	-	TGTGCCATCGCGCCGAGGGCGGGCAGGGAGCAGTACTTC	CAIAPRAGREQYF
TRBD1	TRBJ2-5	15	TRBV5-6	-	TGTGCCAGCAGCTTACTGGGACAGGTGGAAGAGACCCAGTACTTC	CASSLLGQVEETQYF
-	TRBJ2-1	14	TRBV6-5	-	TGTGCCAGCAGCCCTGAGCGGGTCTACAATGAGCAGTTCTTC	CASSPERVYNEQFF
-	TRBJ1-3	11	TRBV28	-	TGTGCCAGCAGCCCAGGAAACACCATATATTTT	CASSPGNTIYF
-	TRBJ2-7	16	TRBV27	-	TGTGCCAGCAGTTTACGGGGTCGGGGATCATCCTACGAGCAGTACTTC	CASSLRGRGSSYEQYF
TRBD1	TRBJ1-4	15	TRBV6-5	-	TGTGCCAGCAGTCCTCAGGGGGCCCTTAATGAAAAACTGTTTTTT	CASSPQGALNEKLFF
-	TRBJ1-5	14	TRBV27	-	TGTGCCAGCCACGAGCGCCTTAGCAATCAGCCCCAGCATTTT	CASHERLSNQPQHF
TRBD1	TRBJ2-1	17	TRBV4-3	once	TGCGCCAGCAGCCAAGAGCGCCCCAGGACAGGCTACAATGAGCAGTTCTTC	CASSQERPRTGYNEQFF
TRBD2	TRBJ2-7	16	TRBV5-6	-	TGTGCCAGCAGCAACGTGGGGGCGGGAGGCCCCTACGAGCAGTACTTC	CASSNVGAGGPYEQYF
-	TRBJ1-1	16	TRBV7-9	-	TGTGCCAGCAGCTTAGCCGGACGGGGGGCGCAAAATGAAGCTTTCTTT	CASSLAGRGAQNEAFF
-	TRBJ1-1	13	TRBV6-5	once	TGTGCCAGCTGCACCCTCGAGGGCACTGAAGCTTTCTTT	CASCTLEGTEAFF
-	TRBJ2-2	15	TRBV6-5	-	TGTGCCAGCAGTTACTCGTCAGAGAACACCGGGGAGCTGTTTTTT	CASSYSSENTGELFF
-	TRBJ1-3	14	TRBV6-1	-	TGTGCCAGCAGTGAAGGAACAGGTGGAAACACCATATATTTT	CASSEGTGGNTIYF
-	TRBJ1-1	15	TRBV28	-	TGTGCCAGCAGTTTATGGGCAGGGGCGGGCACTGAAGCTTTCTTT	CASSLWAGAGTEAFF
TRBD1	TRBJ1-1	12	TRBV7-2	-	TGTGCCAGCAGCCCGACAGGGCGAGAAGCTTTCTTT	CASSPTGREAFF
-	TRBJ2-4	17	TRBV4-1	-	TGCGCCAGCAGCCAAGCGACAGGATCCTTGGCCAAAAACATTCAGTACTTC	CASSQATGSLAKNIQYF
TRBD1	TRBJ2-1	17	TRBV4-1	-	TGCGCCAGCAGCCGCCTCCTAGCAGGGGGTAGGTACAATGAGCAGTTCTTC	CASSRLLAGGRYNEQFF
-	TRBJ1-1	15	TRBV7-9	-	TGTGCCAGCAGCCCGCGCAGGGGAGCCCAAACTGAAGCTTTCTTT	CASSPRRGAQTEAFF
-	TRBJ2-2	17	TRBV7-8	-	TGTGCCAGCAGCTTAGATCGAGGGTCGGTTTACACCGGGGAGCTGTTTTTT	CASSLDRGSVYTGELFF
-	TRBJ1-5	12	TRBV28	-	TGTGCCAGCAGCCCTGGGCTTCAGCCCCAGCATTTT	CASSPGLQPQHF
TRBD1	TRBJ1-2	14	TRBV28	-	TGTGCCAGCACACACCTCCGGGACAGGGCTGGCTACACCTTC	CASTHLRDRAGYTF
-	TRBJ2-1	16	TRBV11-2	-	TGTGCCAGCAGCCTGTTAGCGGATACTTCCTACAATGAGCAGTTCTTC	CASSLLADTSYNEQFF
-	TRBJ2-5	14	TRBV7-9	-	TGTGCCAGCAGCTTAGGTTTCGTAGAAGAGACCCAGTACTTC	CASSLGFVEETQYF